This T cell receptor beta chain came from a study of control samples from healthy donors and cancer patients. Measured with immunoSEQ multiplex PCR; TCRdb has only the in-frame clones, and not every one. The repertoire includes over 150,000 clones, 96% of them detected once, and 0.85% to 1.3% sits in the top ten. The sequenced material came from blood. The TCR was taken from a woman aged 25 to 45 in good health.

In nucleotides, the CDR3 is TGTGCCAGTATGATCCGGGACACTAACTATGGCTACACCTTC. This gives the protein CASMIRDTNYGYTF. The genes are TRBV19 and TRBJ1-2; maybe TRBD1 (6 bases). The germline gives CDR1 LNHDA, CDR2 SQIVND (reference sequence). The CDR3 has 14 residues. The V gene lost 7 bases and the J gene lost 0 bases, with 12 bases spanning the gap.